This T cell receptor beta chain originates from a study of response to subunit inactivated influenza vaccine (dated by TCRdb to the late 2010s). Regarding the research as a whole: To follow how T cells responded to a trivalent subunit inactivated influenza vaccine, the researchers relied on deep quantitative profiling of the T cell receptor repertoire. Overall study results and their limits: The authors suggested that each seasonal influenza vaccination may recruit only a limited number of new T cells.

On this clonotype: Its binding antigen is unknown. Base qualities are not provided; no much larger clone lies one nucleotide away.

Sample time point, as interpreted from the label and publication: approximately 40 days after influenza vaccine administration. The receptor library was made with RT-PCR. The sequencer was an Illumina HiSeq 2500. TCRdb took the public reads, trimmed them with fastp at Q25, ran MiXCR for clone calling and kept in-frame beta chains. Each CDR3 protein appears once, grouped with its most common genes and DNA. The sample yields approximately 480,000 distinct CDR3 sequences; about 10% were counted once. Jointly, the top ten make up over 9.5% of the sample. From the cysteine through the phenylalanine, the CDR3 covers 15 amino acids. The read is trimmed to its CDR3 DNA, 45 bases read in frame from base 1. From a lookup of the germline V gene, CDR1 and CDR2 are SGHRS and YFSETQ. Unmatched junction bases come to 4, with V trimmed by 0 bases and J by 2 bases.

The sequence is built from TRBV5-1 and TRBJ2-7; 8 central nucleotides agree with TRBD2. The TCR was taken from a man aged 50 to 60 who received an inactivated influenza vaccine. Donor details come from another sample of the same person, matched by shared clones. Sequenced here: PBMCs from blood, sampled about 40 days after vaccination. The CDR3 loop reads CASSLAGGETYEQYF. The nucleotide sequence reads TGCGCCAGCAGCTTGGCCGGGGGGGAAACCTACGAGCAGTACTTC.